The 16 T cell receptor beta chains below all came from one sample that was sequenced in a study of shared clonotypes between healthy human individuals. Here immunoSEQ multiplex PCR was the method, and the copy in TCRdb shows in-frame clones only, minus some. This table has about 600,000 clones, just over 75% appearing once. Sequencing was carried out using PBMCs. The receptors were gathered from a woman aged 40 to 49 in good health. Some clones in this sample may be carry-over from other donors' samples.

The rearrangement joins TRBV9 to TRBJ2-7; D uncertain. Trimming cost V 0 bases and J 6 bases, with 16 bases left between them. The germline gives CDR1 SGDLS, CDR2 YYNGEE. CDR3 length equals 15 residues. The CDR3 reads CASSVGGSAIAEQYF. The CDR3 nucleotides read TGTGCCAGCAGCGTAGGAGGCTCCGCGATAGCCGAGCAGTACTTC.

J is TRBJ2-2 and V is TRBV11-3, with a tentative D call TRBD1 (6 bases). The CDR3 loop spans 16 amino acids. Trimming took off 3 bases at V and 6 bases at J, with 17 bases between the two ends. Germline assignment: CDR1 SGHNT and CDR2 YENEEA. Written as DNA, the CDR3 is TGTGCCAGCAGCTTCACACCAACAGGGTCGGCCGGGGAGCTGTTTTTT. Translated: CASSFTPTGSAGELFF. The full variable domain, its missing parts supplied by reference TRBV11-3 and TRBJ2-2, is EAGVVQSPRYKIIEKKQPVAFWCNPISGHNTLYWYLQNLGQGPELLIRYENEEAVDDSQLPKDRFSAERLKGVDSTLKIQPAELGDSAVYLCASSFTPTGSAGELFFGEGSRLTVL.

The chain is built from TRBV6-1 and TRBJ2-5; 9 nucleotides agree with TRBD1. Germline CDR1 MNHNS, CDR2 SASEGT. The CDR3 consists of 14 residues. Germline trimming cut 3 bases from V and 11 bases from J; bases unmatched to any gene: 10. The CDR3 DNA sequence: TGTGCCAGCAGTGATGTCGGGACAGGGACCCGTCAGTACTTC. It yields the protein CASSDVGTGTRQYF.

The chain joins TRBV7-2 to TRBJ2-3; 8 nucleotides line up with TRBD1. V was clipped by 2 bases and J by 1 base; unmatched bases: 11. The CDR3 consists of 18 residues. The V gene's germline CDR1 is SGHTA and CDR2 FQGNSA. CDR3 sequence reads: CASSLTGPAGGRTDTQYF. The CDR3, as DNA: TGTGCCAGCAGCTTAACCGGTCCGGCAGGGGGCCGCACAGATACGCAGTATTTT.

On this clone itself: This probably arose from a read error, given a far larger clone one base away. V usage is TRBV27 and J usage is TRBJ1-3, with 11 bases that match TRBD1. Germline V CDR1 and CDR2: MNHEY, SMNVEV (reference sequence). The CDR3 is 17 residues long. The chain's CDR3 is CAGSPRRTGGERNTIYF. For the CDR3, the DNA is TGTGCCGGCAGTCCGCGCCGGACAGGGGGCGAGCGAAACACCATATATTTT.

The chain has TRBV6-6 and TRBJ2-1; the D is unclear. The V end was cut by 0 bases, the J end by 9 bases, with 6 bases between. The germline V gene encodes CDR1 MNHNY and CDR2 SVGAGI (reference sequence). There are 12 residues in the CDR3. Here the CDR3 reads CASSYSVFEQFF. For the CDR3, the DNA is TGTGCCAGCAGTTACTCGGTATTTGAGCAGTTCTTC.

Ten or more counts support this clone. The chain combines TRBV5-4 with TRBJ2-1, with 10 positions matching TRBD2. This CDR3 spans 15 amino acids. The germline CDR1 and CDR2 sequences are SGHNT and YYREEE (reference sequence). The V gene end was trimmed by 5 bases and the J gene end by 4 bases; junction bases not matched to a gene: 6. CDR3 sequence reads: CASRKGTSAYNEQFF. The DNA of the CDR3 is TGTGCCAGCAGAAAAGGGACTAGCGCGTACAATGAGCAGTTCTTC.

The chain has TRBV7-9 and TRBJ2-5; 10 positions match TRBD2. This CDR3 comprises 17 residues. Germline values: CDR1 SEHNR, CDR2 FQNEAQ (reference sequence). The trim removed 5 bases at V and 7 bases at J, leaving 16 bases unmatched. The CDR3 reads CASSHPAGGPEWMTQYF. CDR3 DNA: TGTGCCAGCAGCCACCCAGCGGGAGGGCCGGAGTGGATGACCCAGTACTTC. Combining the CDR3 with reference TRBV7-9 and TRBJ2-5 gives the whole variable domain DTGVSQNPRHKITKRGQNVTFRCDPISEHNRLYWYRQTLGQGPEFLTYFQNEAQLEKSRLLSDRFSAERPKGSFSTLEIQRTEQGDSAMYLCASSHPAGGPEWMTQYFGPGTRLLVL.

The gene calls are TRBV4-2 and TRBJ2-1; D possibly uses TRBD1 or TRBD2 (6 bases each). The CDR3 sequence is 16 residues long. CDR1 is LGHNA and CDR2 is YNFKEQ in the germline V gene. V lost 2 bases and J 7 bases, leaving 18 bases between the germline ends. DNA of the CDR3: TGTGCCAGCAGCCAACGTCCATCTGGGGGGCTAAATGAGCAGTTCTTC. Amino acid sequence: CASSQRPSGGLNEQFF.

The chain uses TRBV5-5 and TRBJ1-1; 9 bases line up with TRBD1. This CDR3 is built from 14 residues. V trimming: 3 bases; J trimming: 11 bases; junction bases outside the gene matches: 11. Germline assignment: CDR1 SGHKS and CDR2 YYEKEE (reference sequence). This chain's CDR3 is CASSSPSTGGSAFF. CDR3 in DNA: TGTGCCAGCAGCTCACCTTCAACAGGGGGCTCCGCTTTCTTT.

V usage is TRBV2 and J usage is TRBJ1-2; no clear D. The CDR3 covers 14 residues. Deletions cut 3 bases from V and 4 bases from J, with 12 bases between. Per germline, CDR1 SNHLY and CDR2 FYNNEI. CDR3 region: CASSERPGIYGYTF. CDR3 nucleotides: TGTGCCAGCAGTGAGAGGCCGGGTATCTATGGCTACACCTTC.

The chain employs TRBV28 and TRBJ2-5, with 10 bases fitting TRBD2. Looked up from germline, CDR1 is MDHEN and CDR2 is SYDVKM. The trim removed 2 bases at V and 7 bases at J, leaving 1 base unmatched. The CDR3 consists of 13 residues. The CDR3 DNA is TGTGCCAGCAGTTTACCTAGCGGGGGGACCCAGTACTTC. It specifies CASSLPSGGTQYF.

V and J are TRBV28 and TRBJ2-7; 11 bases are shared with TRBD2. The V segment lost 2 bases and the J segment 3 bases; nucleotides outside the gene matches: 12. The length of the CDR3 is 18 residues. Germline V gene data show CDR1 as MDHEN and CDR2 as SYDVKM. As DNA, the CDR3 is TGTGCCAGCAGTTTAACGTTTTTCGGGACTAGCGGCTTCTACGAGCAGTACTTC. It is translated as CASSLTFFGTSGFYEQYF.

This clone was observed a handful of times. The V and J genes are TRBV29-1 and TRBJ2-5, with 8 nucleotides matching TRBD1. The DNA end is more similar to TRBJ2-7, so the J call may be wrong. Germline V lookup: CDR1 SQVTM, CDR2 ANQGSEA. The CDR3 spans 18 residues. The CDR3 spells CSAEGCGTGIPPNYEQYF. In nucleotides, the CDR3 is TGCAGCGCCGAGGGTTGTGGGACAGGAATACCCCCCAACTACGAGCAGTACTTC.

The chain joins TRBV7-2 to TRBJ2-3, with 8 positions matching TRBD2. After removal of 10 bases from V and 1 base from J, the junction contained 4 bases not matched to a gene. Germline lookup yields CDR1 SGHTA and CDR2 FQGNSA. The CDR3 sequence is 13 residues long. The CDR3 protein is CATQTSGTDTQYF. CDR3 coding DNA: TGTGCCACCCAGACTAGCGGCACAGATACGCAGTATTTT.

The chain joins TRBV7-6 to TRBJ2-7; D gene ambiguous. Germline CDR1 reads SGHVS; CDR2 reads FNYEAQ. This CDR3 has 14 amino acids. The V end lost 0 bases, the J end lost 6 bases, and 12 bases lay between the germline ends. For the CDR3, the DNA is TGTGCCAGCAGCTTAGCGCCCCTGTCTGGCGAGCAGTACTTC. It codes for CASSLAPLSGEQYF. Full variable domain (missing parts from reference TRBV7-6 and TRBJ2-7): GAGVSQSPRYKVTKRGQDVALRCDPISGHVSLYWYRQALGQGPEFLTYFNYEAQQDKSGLPNDRFSAERPEGSISTLTIQRTEQRDSAMYRCASSLAPLSGEQYFGPGTRLTVT.